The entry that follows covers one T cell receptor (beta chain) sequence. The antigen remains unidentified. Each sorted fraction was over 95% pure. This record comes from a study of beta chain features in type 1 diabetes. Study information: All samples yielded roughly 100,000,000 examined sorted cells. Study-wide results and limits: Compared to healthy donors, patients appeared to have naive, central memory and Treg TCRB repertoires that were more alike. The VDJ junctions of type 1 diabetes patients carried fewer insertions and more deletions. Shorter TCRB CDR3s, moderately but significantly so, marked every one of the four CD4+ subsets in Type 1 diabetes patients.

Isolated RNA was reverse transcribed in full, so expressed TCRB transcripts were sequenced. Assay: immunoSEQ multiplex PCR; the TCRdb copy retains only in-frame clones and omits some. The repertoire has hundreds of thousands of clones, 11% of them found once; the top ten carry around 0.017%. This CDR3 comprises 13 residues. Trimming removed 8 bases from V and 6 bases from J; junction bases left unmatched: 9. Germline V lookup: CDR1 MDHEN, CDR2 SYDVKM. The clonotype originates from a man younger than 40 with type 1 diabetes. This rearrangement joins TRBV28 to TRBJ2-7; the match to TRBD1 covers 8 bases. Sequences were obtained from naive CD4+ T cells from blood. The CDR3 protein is CASRLQGVSEQYF. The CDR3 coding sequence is TGTGCCAGCCGCTTACAGGGGGTTTCCGAGCAGTACTTC.